This T cell receptor (beta chain) came from a study of cytomegalovirus exposure and HLA in healthy donors. As for the study in general: Counted in an early data release were approximately 85 million unique TCRs from HLA-typed donors. Study-level findings and limits: Reportedly, HLA-A and HLA-B alleles of most subjects were accurately predicted from TCR beta. The investigators catalogued 164 TCR beta chains as cytomegalovirus-associated.

The V gene's germline CDR1 is MDHEN and CDR2 SYDVKM. The CDR3 totals 16 residues. J was trimmed by 2 bases and V by 5 bases; bases with no gene match: 10. The PCR contained 60 Vbeta and 13 Jbeta primers. The protocol was immunoSEQ multiplex PCR, while the TCRdb copy is restricted to in-frame clones and leaves out a portion. The table includes tens of thousands of clones, approximately 78% detected once. As to this clone: The antigen remains undetermined.

The chain combines TRBV28 with TRBJ2-3; 7 bases align to TRBD1. The sequence was obtained from a male donor in good health and CMV-seropositive. Input material: PBMCs. The CDR3 here is CASSPTGTEITDTQYF. The CDR3 DNA follows: TGTGCCAGCAGTCCCACCGGGACAGAGATCACAGATACGCAGTATTTT.